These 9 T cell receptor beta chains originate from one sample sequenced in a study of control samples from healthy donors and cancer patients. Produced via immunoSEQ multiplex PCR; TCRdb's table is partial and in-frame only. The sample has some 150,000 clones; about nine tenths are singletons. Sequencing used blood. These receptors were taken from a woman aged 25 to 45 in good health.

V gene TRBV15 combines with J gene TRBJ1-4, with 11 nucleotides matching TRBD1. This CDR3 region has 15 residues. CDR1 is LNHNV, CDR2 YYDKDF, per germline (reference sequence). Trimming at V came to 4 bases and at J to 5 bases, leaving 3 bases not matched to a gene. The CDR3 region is CATSTDRGRNEKLFF. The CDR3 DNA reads TGTGCCACCAGCACGGACAGGGGGCGGAATGAAAAACTGTTTTTT. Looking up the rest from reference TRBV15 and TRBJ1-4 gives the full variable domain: DAMVIQNPRYQVTQFGKPVTLSCSQTLNHNVMYWYQQKSSQAPKLLFHYYDKDFNNEADTPDNFQSRRPNTSFCFLDIRSPGLGDTAMYLCATSTDRGRNEKLFFGSGTQLSVL.

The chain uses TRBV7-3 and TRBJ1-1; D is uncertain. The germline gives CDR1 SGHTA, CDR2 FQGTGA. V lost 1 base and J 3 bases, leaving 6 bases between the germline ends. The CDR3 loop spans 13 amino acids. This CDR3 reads CASSLNGDTEAFF. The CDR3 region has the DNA TGTGCCAGCAGCTTAAACGGAGACACTGAAGCTTTCTTT. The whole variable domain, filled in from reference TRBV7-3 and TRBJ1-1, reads GAGVSQTPSNKVTEKGKYVELRCDPISGHTALYWYRQSLGQGPEFLIYFQGTGAADDSGLPNDRFFAVRPEGSVSTLKIQRTERGDSAVYLCASSLNGDTEAFFGQGTRLTVV.

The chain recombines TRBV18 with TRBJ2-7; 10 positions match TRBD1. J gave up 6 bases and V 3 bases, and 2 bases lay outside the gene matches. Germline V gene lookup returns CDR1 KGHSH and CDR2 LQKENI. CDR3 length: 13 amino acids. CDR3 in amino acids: CASSPRDRGEQYF. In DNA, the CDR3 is TGTGCCAGCTCACCCCGGGACAGGGGCGAGCAGTACTTC.

The CDR3 protein is CASSLWYLSTDTQYF. As DNA, the CDR3 is TGTGCCAGCAGTTTATGGTATCTCAGCACAGATACGCAGTATTTT. The chain couples TRBV28 to TRBJ2-3; D call uncertain. Germline V CDR1 and CDR2: MDHEN, SYDVKM. CDR3 length equals 15 residues. Trimming shortened V by 0 bases and J by 0 bases, and 7 bases separated the two germline ends.

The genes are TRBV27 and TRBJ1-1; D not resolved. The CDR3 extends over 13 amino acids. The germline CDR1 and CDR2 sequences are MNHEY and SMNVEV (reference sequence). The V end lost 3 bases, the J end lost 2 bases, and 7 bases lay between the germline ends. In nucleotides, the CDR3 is TGTGCCAGCAGTTTCGTGACAAACACTGAAGCTTTCTTT. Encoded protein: CASSFVTNTEAFF.

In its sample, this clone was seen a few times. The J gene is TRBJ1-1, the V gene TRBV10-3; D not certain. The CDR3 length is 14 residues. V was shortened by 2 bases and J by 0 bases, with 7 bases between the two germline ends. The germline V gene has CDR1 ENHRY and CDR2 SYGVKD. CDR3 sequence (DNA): TGTGCCATCAGTGAGGGGGATTTGAACACTGAAGCTTTCTTT. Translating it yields CAISEGDLNTEAFF.

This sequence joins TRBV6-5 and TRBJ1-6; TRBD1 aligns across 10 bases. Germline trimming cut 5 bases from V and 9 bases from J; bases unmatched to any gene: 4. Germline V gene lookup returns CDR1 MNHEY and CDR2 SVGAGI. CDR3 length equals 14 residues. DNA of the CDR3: TGTGCCAGCAGTCGACAGGGGGCAAGTTCACCCCTCCACTTT. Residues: CASSRQGASSPLHF.

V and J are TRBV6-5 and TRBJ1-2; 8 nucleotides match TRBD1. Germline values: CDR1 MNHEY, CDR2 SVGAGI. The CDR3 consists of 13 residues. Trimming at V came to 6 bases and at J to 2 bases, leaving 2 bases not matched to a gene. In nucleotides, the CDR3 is TGTGCCAGCAGCGGACAGGGCAACTATGGCTACACCTTC. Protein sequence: CASSGQGNYGYTF.

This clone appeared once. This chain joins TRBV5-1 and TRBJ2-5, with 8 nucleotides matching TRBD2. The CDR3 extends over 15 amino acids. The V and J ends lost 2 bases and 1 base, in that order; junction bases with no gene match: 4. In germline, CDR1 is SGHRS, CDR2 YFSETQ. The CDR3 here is CASSLQRGPQETQYF. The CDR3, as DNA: TGCGCCAGCAGCTTACAGCGGGGGCCCCAAGAGACCCAGTACTTC.